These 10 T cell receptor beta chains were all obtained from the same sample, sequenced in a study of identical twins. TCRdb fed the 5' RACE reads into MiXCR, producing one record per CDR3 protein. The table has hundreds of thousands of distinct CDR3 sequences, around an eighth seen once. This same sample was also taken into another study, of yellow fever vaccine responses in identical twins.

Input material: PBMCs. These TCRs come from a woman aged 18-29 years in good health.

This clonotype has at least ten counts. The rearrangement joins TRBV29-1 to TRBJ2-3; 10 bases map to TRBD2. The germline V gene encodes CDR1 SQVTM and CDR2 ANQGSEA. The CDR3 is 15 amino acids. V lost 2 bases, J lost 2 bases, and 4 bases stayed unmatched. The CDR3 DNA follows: TGCAGCGTTGAACTAGCGGGAGCGCCCACAGATACGCAGTATTTT. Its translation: CSVELAGAPTDTQYF.

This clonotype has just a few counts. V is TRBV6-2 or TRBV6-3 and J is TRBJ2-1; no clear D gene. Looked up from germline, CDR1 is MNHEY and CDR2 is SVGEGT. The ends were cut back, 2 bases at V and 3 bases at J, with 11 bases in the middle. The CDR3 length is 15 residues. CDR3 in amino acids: CASSYGHQYYNEQFF. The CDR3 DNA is TGTGCCAGCAGTTACGGGCACCAATACTACAATGAGCAGTTCTTC.

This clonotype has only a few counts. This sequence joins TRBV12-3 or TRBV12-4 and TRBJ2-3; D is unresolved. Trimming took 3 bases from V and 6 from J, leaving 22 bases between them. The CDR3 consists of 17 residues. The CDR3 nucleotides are TGTGCCAGCAGTTTCGGCCAGGCCGTCCGGAGTGGGGATACGCAGTATTTT. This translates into CASSFGQAVRSGDTQYF.

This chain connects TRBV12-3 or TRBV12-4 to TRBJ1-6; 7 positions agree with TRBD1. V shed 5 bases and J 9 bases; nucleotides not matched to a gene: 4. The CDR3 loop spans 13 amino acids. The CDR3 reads CASSDRDGSPLHF. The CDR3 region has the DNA TGTGCCAGCAGTGACAGGGACGGTTCACCCCTCCACTTT.

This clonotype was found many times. The CDR3 coding sequence is TGTGCCAGCAGTTGGGGCAGCACCAATCAGCCCCAGCATTTT. Translated: CASSWGSTNQPQHF. The chain has TRBV12-3 or TRBV12-4 and TRBJ1-5, with a tentative D call TRBD1 (5 bases). The CDR3 is made up of 14 amino acids. The V end lost 4 bases, the J end lost 3 bases, and 10 bases lay between the germline ends.

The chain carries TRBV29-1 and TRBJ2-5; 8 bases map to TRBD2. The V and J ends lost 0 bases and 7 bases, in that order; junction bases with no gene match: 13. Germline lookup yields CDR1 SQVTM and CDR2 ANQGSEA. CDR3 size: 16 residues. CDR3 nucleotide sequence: TGCAGCGTTGAAGATCGGGCGGCGCGGGGGGAAGGGACCCAGTACTTC. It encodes CSVEDRAARGEGTQYF.

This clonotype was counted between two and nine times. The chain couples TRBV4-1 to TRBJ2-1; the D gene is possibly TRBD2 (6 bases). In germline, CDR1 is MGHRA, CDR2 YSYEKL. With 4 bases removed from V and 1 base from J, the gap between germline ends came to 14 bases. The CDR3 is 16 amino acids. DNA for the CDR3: TGCGCCAGCAGCCCTCGGGGGAGGAGGTCCTACAATGAGCAGTTCTTC. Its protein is CASSPRGRRSYNEQFF.

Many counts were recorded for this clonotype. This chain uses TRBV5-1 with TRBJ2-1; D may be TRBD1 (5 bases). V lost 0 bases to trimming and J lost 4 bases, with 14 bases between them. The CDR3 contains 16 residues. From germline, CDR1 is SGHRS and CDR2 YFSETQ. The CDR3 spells CASSLGQGGSYNEQFF. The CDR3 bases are TGCGCCAGCAGCTTGGGGCAGGGCGGATCGTACAATGAGCAGTTCTTC.

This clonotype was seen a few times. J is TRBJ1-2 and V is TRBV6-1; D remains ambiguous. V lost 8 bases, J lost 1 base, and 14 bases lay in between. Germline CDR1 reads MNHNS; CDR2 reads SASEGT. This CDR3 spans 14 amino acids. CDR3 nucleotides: TGTGCCAGCGGTAGGGCAGGAGATAACTATGGCTACACCTTC. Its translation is CASGRAGDNYGYTF.

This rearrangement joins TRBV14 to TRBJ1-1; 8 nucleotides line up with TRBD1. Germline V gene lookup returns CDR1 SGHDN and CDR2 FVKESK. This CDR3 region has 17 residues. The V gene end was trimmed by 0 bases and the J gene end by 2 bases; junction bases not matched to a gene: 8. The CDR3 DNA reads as TGTGCCAGCAGCCAAGAGACAGGGGCGAGGTTTAACACTGAAGCTTTCTTT. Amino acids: CASSQETGARFNTEAFF.